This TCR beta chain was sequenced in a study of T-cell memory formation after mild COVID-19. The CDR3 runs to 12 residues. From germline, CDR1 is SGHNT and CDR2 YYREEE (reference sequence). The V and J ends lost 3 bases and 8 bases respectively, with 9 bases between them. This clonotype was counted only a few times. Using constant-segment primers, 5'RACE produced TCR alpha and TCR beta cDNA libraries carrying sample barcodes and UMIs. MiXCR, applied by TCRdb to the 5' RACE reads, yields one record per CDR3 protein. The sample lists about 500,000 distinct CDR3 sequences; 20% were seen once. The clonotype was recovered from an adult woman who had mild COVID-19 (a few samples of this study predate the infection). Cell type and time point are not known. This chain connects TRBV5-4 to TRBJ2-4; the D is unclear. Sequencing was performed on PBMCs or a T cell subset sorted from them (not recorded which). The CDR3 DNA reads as TGTGCCAGCAGCTCATATGAACACATTCAGTACTTC. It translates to CASSSYEHIQYF.